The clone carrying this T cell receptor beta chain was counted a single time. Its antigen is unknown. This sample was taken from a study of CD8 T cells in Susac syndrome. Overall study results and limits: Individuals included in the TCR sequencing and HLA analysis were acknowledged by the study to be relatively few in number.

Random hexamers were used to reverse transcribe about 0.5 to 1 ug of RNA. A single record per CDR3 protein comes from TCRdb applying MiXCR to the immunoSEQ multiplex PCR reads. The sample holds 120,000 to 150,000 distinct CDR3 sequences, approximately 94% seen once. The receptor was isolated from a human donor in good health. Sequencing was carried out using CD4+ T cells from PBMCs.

This CDR3 is CASSQVGQGAGEQYF. CDR3 nucleotides: TGTGCCAGCAGCCAAGTGGGACAGGGGGCCGGCGAGCAGTACTTC. The chain links TRBV3-1 to TRBJ2-7; 12 bases align to TRBD1. V trimming: 1 base; J trimming: 6 bases; junction bases outside the gene matches: 4. Germline values: CDR1 LGHDT, CDR2 YNNKEL (reference sequence). This CDR3 comprises 15 residues.